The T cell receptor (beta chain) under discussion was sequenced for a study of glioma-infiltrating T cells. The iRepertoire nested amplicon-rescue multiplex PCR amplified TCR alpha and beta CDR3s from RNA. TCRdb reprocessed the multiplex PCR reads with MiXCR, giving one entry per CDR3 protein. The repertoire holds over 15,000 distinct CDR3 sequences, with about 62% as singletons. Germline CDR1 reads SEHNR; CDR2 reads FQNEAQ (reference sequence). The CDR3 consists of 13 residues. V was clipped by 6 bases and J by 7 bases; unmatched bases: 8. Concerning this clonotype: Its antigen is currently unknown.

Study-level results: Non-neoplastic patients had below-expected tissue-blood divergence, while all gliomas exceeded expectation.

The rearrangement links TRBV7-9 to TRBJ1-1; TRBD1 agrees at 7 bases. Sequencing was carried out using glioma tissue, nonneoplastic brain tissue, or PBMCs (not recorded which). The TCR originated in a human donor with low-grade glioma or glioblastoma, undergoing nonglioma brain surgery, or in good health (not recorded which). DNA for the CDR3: TGTGCCAGCAGTTACCCGGGACAGCTTGAAGCTTTCTTT. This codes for CASSYPGQLEAFF.